This TCR beta chain emerged from a study of blood T cell repertoires in COVID-19. The overall study: PBMCs, B-cell-depleted T cells, or T cells provided the cDNA or gDNA that made up the material.

Under the authors' procedure: Amplification of reference gene primers was used by the study to estimate nucleated cell counts. The table came from immunoSEQ multiplex PCR; TCRdb's copy has only in-frame clones and leaves some out. Clone size and the V and J calls come from that table; the DNA yielded D and trimming. This table has more than 200,000 clones, more than 75% appearing once. Germline CDR1 SEHNR, CDR2 FQNEAQ (reference sequence). With 4 bases clipped from V and 0 bases from J, the junction kept 2 bases outside the gene matches. This CDR3 has 16 amino acids. Seattle patients were enrolled during active infection and followed longitudinally.

The chain links TRBV7-9 to TRBJ2-4, with 11 bases matching TRBD1. This clonotype originated in a woman of 80 years or more with COVID-19, enrolled during active disease. Sequenced input: peripheral blood. CDR3 DNA: TGTGCCAGCAGCTCTGGACAGGGGGCAGCCAAAAACATTCAGTACTTC. Translation: CASSSGQGAAKNIQYF.